A single sample gave rise to the 2 T cell receptor beta chains below, sequenced in a study of CD8 T cells in Susac syndrome. RNA was extracted with the RNeasy kit, and a quantity of roughly 0.5 to 1 ug was reverse transcribed using random hexamers. Each CDR3 protein gets one entry after TCRdb re-called the immunoSEQ multiplex PCR reads with MiXCR. The sample holds 150,000 or so distinct CDR3 sequences, around 90% seen once. Sequenced material: CD4+ T cells from PBMCs. These TCRs come from a human donor in good health.

The J gene is TRBJ2-2, the V gene TRBV18; D gene unclear. The CDR3 length is 13 residues. Trimming cost V 7 bases and J 3 bases, with 9 bases left between them. Germline assignment: CDR1 KGHSH and CDR2 LQKENI. The DNA of the CDR3 is TGTGCCAGCTTACTGGCCGACACCGGGGAGCTGTTTTTT. This encodes CASLLADTGELFF.

This clonotype occurred once. The V gene is TRBV12-3 or TRBV12-4, the J gene TRBJ2-6; 7 nucleotides match TRBD1. V lost 6 bases, J lost 4 bases, and 6 bases stayed unmatched. The CDR3 runs to 15 residues. The CDR3 is CASSMRGQGANVLTF. CDR3 coding DNA: TGTGCCAGCAGCATGAGGGGGCAGGGGGCCAACGTCCTGACTTTC.